This record looks at one TCR beta chain sequence and its context. Its specificity is unknown. Because the CDR3's place on the DNA is in doubt, the DNA is left out and the CDR3 is given as listed by TCRdb. A multiplex PCR was run with 60 Vbeta primers and 13 Jbeta primers. Sequencing was performed with immunoSEQ multiplex PCR; in TCRdb, only in-frame clones are kept and a portion is missing. The data contain about 190,000 clones, about nine tenths of them singletons. The CDR3 is 15 amino acids in total, end residues counted. This entry comes from a study of cytomegalovirus exposure and HLA in healthy donors. Findings of the study overall: What a later analysis reportedly showed was that an Asian-associated ancestry cluster had fewer N-insertions than the roughly 670-donor mean. Using a false discovery rate of 0.05, a later analysis showed that fewer than 20,000 TCR beta sequences were associated with HLA alleles. Generally TCR sequences proved uncommon, though certain public TCRs appeared in numerous donors.

The material sequenced was PBMCs. The chain is built from TRBV1 and TRBJ2-7; the DNA was not used to check the table's D call, TRBD2. TRBV1 is annotated as a pseudogene. The TCR comes from a man in his thirties or forties in good health and CMV-seronegative. The CDR3 sequence is CTSSHWGEGTYEQYF.